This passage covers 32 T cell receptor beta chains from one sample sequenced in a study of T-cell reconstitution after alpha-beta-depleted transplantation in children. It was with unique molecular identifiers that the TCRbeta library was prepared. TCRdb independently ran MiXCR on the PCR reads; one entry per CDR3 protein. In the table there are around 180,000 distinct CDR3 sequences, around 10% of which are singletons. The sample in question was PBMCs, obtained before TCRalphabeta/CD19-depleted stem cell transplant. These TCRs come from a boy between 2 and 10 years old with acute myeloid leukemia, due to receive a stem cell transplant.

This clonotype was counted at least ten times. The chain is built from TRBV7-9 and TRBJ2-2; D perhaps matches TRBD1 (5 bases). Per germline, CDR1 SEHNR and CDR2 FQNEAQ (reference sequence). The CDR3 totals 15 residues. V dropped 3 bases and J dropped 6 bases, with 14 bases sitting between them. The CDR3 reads CASSLAGSGSGELFF. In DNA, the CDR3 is TGTGCCAGCAGCTTGGCAGGGTCAGGCTCCGGGGAGCTGTTTTTT.

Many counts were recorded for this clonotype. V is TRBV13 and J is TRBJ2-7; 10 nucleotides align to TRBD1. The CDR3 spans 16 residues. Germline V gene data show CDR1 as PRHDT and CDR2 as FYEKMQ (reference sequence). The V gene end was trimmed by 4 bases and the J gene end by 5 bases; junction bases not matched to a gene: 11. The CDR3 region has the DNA TGTGCCAGCAGCTCCATCCAGGACAGGGGGAGGGACGAGCAGTACTTC. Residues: CASSSIQDRGRDEQYF.

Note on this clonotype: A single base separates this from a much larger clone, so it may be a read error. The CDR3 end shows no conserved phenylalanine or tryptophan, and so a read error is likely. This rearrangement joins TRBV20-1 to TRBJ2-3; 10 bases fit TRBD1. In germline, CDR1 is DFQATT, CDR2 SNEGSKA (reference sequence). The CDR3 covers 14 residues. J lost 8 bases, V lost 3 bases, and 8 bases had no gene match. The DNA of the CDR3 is TGCAGTGCTAGGCGGGGACAGGGGCAGGGTACGCAGTATATT. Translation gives CSARRGQGQGTQYI.

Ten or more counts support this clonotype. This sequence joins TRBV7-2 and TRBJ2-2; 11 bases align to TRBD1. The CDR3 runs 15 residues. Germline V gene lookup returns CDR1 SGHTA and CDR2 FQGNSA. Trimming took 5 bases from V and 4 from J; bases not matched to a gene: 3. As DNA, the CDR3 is TGTGCCAGCAGCCAGGACAGGGGGCGCACCGGGGAGCTGTTTTTT. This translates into CASSQDRGRTGELFF.

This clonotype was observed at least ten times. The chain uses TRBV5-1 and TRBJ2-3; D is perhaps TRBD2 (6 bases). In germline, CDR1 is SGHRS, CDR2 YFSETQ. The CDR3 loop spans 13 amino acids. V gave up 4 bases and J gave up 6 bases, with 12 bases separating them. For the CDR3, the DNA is TGCGCCAGCAGCGCCGCAGGGACTGATACGCAGTATTTT. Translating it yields CASSAAGTDTQYF.

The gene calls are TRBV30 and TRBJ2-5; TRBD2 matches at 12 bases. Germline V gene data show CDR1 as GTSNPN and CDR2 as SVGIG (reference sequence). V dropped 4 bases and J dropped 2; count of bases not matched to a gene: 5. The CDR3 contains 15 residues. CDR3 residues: CAWMSSGRGQETQYF. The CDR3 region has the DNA TGTGCCTGGATGTCTAGCGGGAGGGGGCAAGAGACCCAGTACTTC.

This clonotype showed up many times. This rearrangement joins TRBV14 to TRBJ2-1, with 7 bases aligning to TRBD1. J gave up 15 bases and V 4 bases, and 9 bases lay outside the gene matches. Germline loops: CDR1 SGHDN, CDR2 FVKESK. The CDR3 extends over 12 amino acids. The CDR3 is CASSRNDRVPFF. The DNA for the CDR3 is TGTGCCAGCAGCCGGAACGACAGGGTTCCGTTCTTC.

The CDR3 reads CSATGPNTYNEQFF. The CDR3 region has the DNA TGCAGTGCTACAGGACCCAATACCTACAATGAGCAGTTCTTC. The V gene is TRBV20-1, the J gene TRBJ2-1; D gene ambiguous. V lost 4 bases and J lost 2, with 12 bases in between. The germline CDR1 and CDR2 sequences are DFQATT and SNEGSKA (reference sequence). CDR3 size: 14 residues.

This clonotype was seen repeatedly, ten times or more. CDR3 DNA sequence: TGCAGTGCTAGAATGGGACTAGCTGTGGTCGAGCAGTACTTC. Protein sequence: CSARMGLAVVEQYF. J is TRBJ2-7 and V is TRBV20-1; TRBD2 aligns across 9 bases. CDR1 DFQATT and CDR2 SNEGSKA come from the germline V gene (reference sequence). The CDR3 loop spans 14 amino acids. V lost 2 bases to trimming and J lost 6 bases; unmatched junction nucleotides: 8.

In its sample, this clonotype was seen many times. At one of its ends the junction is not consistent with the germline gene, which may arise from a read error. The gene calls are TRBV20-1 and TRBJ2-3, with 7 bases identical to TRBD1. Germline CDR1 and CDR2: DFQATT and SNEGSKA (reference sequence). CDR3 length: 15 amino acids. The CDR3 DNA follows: TGCAGTTCTAGGGGTGGGACAGAGAGCACAGATACGCAGTATTTT. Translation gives CSSRGGTESTDTQYF.

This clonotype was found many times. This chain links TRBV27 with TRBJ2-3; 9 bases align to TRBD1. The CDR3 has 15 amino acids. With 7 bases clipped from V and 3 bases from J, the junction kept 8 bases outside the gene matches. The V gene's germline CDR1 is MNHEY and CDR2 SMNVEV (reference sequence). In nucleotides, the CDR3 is TGTGCCAGCAAGTTACAGGGGGCGCGAACAGATACGCAGTATTTT. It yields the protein CASKLQGARTDTQYF.

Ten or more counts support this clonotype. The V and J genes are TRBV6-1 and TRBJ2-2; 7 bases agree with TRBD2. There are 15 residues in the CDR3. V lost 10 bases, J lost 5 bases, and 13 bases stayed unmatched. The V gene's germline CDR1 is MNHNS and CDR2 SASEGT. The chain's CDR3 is CATPGGTQGTGELFF. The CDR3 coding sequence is TGTGCCACTCCCGGGGGGACCCAAGGGACCGGGGAGCTGTTTTTT.

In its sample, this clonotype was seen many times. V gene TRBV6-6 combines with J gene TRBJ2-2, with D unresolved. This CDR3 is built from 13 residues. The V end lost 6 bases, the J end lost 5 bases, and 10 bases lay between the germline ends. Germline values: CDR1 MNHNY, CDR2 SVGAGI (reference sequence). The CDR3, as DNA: TGTGCCAGCAGCCCACGGGTTACCGGGGAGCTGTTTTTT. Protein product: CASSPRVTGELFF.

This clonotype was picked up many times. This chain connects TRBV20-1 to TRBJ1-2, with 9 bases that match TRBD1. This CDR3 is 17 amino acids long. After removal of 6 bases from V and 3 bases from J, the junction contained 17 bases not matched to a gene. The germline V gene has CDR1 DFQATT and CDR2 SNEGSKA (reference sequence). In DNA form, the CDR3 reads TGCAGTGCAGCGGGGGGACAGGGTCACGTCGGGGACTATGGCTACACCTTC. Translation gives CSAAGGQGHVGDYGYTF.

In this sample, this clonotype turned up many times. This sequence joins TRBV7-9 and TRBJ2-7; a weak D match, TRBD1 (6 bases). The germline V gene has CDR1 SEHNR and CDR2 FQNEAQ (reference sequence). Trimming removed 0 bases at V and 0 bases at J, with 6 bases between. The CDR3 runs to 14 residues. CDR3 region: CASSLADSSYEQYF. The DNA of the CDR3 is TGTGCCAGCAGCTTAGCGGACAGCTCCTACGAGCAGTACTTC. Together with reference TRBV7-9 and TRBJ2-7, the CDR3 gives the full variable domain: DTGVSQNPRHKITKRGQNVTFRCDPISEHNRLYWYRQTLGQGPEFLTYFQNEAQLEKSRLLSDRFSAERPKGSFSTLEIQRTEQGDSAMYLCASSLADSSYEQYFGPGTRLTVT.

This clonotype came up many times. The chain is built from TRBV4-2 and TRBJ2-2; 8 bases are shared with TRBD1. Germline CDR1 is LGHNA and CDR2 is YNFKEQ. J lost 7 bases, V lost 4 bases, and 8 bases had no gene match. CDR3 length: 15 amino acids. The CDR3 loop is CASSLLGQGDGELFF. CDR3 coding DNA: TGTGCCAGCAGCCTACTAGGACAGGGAGACGGGGAGCTGTTTTTT.

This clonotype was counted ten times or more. CDR3 nucleotides: TGTGCCAGCAGCTTTGGGGGTACCTCTGGAAACACCATATATTTT. Translated, it gives CASSFGGTSGNTIYF. This sequence joins TRBV7-9 and TRBJ1-3; D might be TRBD1 (5 bases). The CDR3 contains 15 residues. Germline CDR1 is SEHNR and CDR2 is FQNEAQ (reference sequence). Deletions cut 3 bases from V and 0 bases from J, with 9 bases between.

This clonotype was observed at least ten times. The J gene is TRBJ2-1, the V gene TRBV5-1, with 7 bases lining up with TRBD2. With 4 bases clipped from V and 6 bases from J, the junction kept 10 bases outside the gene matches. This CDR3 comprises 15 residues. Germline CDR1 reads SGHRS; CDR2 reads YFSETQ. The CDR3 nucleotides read TGCGCCAGCAGCGGGACCCGAAGACTAGCCAATGAGCAGTTCTTC. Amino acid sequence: CASSGTRRLANEQFF.

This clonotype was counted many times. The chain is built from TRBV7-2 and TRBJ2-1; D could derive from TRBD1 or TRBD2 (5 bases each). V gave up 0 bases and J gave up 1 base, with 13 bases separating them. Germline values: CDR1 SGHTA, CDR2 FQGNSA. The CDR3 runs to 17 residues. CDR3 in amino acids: CASSLAAGTGSYNEQFF. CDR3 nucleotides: TGTGCCAGCAGCTTAGCCGCCGGGACGGGATCCTACAATGAGCAGTTCTTC.

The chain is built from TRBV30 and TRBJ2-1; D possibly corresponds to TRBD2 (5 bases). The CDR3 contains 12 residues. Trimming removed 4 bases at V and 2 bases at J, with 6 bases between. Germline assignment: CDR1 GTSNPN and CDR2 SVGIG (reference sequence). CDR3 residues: CAWTGTYNEQFF. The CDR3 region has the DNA TGTGCCTGGACCGGGACCTACAATGAGCAGTTCTTC.

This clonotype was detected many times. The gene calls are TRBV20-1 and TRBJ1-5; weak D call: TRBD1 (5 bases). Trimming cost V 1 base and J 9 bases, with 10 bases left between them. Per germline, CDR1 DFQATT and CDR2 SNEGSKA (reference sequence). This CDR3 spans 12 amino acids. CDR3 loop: CSARGQGGPQHF. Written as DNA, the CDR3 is TGCAGTGCTAGAGGGCAGGGCGGGCCCCAGCATTTT.

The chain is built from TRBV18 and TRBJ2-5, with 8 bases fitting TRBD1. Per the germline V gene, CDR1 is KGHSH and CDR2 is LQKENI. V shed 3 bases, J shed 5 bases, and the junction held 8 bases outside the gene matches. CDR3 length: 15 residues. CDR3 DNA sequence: TGTGCCAGCTCACCCGGGACAGGACTTCGGGAGACCCAGTACTTC. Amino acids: CASSPGTGLRETQYF.

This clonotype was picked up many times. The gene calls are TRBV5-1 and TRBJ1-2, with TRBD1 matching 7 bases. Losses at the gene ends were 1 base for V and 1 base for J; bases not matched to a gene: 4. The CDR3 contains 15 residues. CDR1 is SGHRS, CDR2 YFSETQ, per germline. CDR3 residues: CASSLKAGGNYGYTF. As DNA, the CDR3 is TGCGCCAGCAGCTTGAAGGCAGGGGGTAACTATGGCTACACCTTC.

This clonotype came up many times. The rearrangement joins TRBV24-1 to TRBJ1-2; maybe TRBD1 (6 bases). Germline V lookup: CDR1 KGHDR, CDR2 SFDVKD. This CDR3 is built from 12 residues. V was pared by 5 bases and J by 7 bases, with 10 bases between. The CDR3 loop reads CATSAAGVGYTF. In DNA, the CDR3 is TGTGCCACCAGTGCGGCAGGGGTTGGCTACACCTTC.

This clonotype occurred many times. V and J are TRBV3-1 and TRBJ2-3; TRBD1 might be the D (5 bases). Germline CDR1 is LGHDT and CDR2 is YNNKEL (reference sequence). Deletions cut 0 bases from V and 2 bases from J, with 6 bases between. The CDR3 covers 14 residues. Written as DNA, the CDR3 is TGTGCCAGCAGCCAAGAGGGGCTCACAGATACGCAGTATTTT. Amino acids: CASSQEGLTDTQYF.

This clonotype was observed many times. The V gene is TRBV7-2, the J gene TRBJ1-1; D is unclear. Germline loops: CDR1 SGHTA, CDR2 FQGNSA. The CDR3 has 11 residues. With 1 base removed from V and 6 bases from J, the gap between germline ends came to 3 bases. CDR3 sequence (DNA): TGTGCCAGCAGCTTAGGGTCTGAAGCTTTCTTT. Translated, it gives CASSLGSEAFF.

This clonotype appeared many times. The CDR3 nucleotides read TGCGCCAGCAGTGAGTCGGGACTGCCTGGCGAAAAACTGTTTTTT. Amino acid sequence: CASSESGLPGEKLFF. The chain combines TRBV10-2 with TRBJ1-4, with D perhaps matching TRBD1 (5 bases). V shed 0 bases and J shed 8 bases, with 13 bases lying between them. Germline CDR1 reads WSHSY; CDR2 reads SAAADI. This CDR3 region has 15 residues.

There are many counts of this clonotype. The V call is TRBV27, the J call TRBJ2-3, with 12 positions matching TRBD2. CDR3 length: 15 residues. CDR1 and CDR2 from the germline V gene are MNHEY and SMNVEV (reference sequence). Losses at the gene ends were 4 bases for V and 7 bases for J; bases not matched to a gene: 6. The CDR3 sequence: CASSSLAGGLYTQYF. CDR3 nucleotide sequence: TGTGCCAGCAGTTCGCTAGCGGGGGGGCTATATACGCAGTATTTT.

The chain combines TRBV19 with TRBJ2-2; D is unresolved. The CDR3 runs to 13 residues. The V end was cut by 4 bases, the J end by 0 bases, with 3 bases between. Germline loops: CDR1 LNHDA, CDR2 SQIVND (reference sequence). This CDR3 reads CASSSTNTGELFF. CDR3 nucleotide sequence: TGTGCCAGTAGTAGTACGAACACCGGGGAGCTGTTTTTT.

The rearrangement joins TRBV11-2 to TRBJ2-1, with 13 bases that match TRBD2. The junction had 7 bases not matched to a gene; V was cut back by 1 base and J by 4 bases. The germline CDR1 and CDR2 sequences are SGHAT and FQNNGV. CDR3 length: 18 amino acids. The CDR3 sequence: CASSLGSLAGGLYNEQFF. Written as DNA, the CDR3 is TGTGCCAGCAGCTTAGGGTCACTAGCGGGGGGGCTTTACAATGAGCAGTTCTTC.

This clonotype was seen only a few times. The CDR3 region is CASSIGRATEAFF. The CDR3 DNA sequence: TGTGCCAGTAGTATAGGACGGGCCACTGAAGCTTTCTTT. The gene calls are TRBV19 and TRBJ1-1; D remains ambiguous. Germline V gene data show CDR1 as LNHDA and CDR2 as SQIVND (reference sequence). Trimming took 1 base from V and 4 from J, leaving 7 bases between them. CDR3 length equals 13 residues.

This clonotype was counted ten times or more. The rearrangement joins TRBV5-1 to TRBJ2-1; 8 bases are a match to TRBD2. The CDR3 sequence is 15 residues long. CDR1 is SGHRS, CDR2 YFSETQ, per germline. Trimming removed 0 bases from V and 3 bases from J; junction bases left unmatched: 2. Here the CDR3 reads CASSLALADYNEQFF. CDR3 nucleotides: TGCGCCAGCAGCTTGGCACTAGCGGACTACAATGAGCAGTTCTTC.